The 26 T cell receptor beta chains below all came from one sample that was sequenced in a study of blood T cell repertoires in COVID-19. The data were produced by immunoSEQ multiplex PCR, yet TCRdb's version contains in-frame clones alone and is incomplete. In the table there are roughly 380,000 clones, around 87% of which are singletons. Sequenced material: PBMCs or T cells enriched from blood (not recorded which). These receptors all stem from a young man who had recovered from COVID-19.

Only one count was recorded for this clone. The rearrangement uses TRBV19 and TRBJ2-1; a weak D match, TRBD1 (6 bases). The CDR3 runs to 12 residues. V dropped 4 bases and J dropped 7 bases, with 8 bases sitting between them. Germline CDR1 LNHDA, CDR2 SQIVND (reference sequence). The CDR3 DNA reads as TGTGCCAGTAGTACCGGGACAAATGAGCAGTTCTTC. It is translated as CASSTGTNEQFF.

Here the CDR3 DNA reads TGCGCCAGCAGCGAGCCCGGGACATACTCCTACGAGCAGTACTTC. It is translated as CASSEPGTYSYEQYF. This sequence joins TRBV5-1 and TRBJ2-7; D may be TRBD1 (6 bases). The CDR3 spans 15 residues. Germline CDR1 SGHRS, CDR2 YFSETQ. V lost 4 bases and J lost 0, with 14 bases in between. The full variable domain, in which reference TRBV5-1 and TRBJ2-7 provide the parts outside the CDR3, is KAGVTQTPRYLIKTRGQQVTLSCSPISGHRSVSWYQQTPGQGLQFLFEYFSETQRNKGNFPGRFSGRQFSNSRSEMNVSTLELGDSALYLCASSEPGTYSYEQYFGPGTRLTVT.

This chain connects TRBV4-2 to TRBJ2-3, with D maybe TRBD2 (6 bases). V lost 5 bases and J 7 bases, leaving 13 bases between the germline ends. This CDR3 contains 13 residues. In germline, CDR1 is LGHNA, CDR2 YNFKEQ. CDR3 sequence (DNA): TGTGCCAGCAGCGAGGCTAGCGCAAATACGCAGTATTTT. The encoded protein is CASSEASANTQYF.

This clone has only one observation. The CDR3 reads CASRPAGRNYGYTF. In DNA form, the CDR3 reads TGTGCCAGCAGGCCGGCGGGGCGAAACTATGGCTACACCTTC. V usage is TRBV28 and J usage is TRBJ1-2; a possible D gene is TRBD1 (5 bases). This CDR3 spans 14 amino acids. Germline CDR1 reads MDHEN; CDR2 reads SYDVKM. Trimming pared 6 bases from V and 2 bases from J, leaving 13 bases between.

This clone showed up just once. The chain links TRBV3-1 (or the pseudogene TRBV3-2) to TRBJ1-1; 10 bases are a match to TRBD1. The CDR3 is made up of 15 amino acids. CDR1 is LGHDT, CDR2 YNNKEL, per germline (reference sequence). The trim removed 6 bases at V and 4 bases at J, leaving 8 bases unmatched. CDR3 sequence reads: CASRRATGGGTEAFF. The CDR3 DNA reads as TGTGCCAGCAGACGAGCGACAGGGGGCGGCACTGAAGCTTTCTTT.

The rearrangement links TRBV3-1 (or the pseudogene TRBV3-2) to TRBJ2-5; the D is unclear. The CDR3 loop spans 16 amino acids. Germline CDR1 and CDR2: LGHDT and YNNKEL (reference sequence). The V and J ends lost 1 base and 5 bases respectively, with 17 bases between them. The CDR3 DNA reads as TGTGCCAGCAGCCAAGCATTCCAAACCCCCGGGGAGACCCAGTACTTC. Translating it yields CASSQAFQTPGETQYF.

V usage is TRBV6-5 and J usage is TRBJ1-1; D remains ambiguous. V lost 2 bases and J 3 bases, leaving 7 bases between the germline ends. The CDR3 has 13 residues. Germline V lookup: CDR1 MNHEY, CDR2 SVGAGI. The CDR3 sequence: CASSYGRYTEAFF. The CDR3 nucleotides read TGTGCCAGCAGTTACGGCAGATACACTGAAGCTTTCTTT.

The chain employs TRBV4-3 and TRBJ1-2; 7 nucleotides line up with TRBD1. This CDR3 has 15 residues. With 4 bases clipped from V and 4 bases from J, the junction kept 9 bases outside the gene matches. Germline CDR1 LGHNA, CDR2 YSLEER. CDR3 loop: CASSPQTGQFYGYTF. The CDR3 coding sequence is TGCGCCAGCAGCCCACAAACGGGACAGTTCTATGGCTACACCTTC.

This chain connects TRBV15 to TRBJ1-1, with D perhaps matching TRBD1 (6 bases). The V and J ends lost 3 bases and 6 bases respectively, with 14 bases between them. The CDR3 is 14 residues long. In germline, CDR1 is LNHNV, CDR2 YYDKDF (reference sequence). CDR3 sequence (DNA): TGTGCCACCAGCAGTACCCGGGACACGGCTGAAGCTTTCTTT. This gives the protein CATSSTRDTAEAFF.

This clone was picked up a small number of times. The CDR3: CASSQARLRQYF. DNA for the CDR3: TGTGCCAGCAGCCAAGCACGCCTACGGCAGTACTTC. The chain uses TRBV3-1 (or the pseudogene TRBV3-2) and TRBJ2-7; unclear D gene. CDR3 length: 12 residues. The germline V gene has CDR1 LGHDT and CDR2 YNNKEL (reference sequence). The V end was cut by 1 base, the J end by 9 bases, with 10 bases between.

This chain connects TRBV4-3 to TRBJ1-6; 8 nucleotides line up with TRBD1. The CDR3 loop spans 16 amino acids. V shed 3 bases, J shed 9 bases, and the junction held 10 bases outside the gene matches. Germline values: CDR1 LGHNA, CDR2 YSLEER. This CDR3 is CASSQEQGDRGSPLHF. The DNA for the CDR3 is TGCGCCAGCAGCCAGGAACAGGGGGATAGGGGTTCACCCCTCCACTTT.

The rearrangement uses TRBV7-2 and TRBJ1-3, with D perhaps TRBD1 (6 bases). The ends were cut back, 6 bases at V and 0 bases at J, with 21 bases in the middle. The germline V gene has CDR1 SGHTA and CDR2 FQGNSA. The CDR3 length is 18 residues. In DNA, the CDR3 is TGTGCCAGCAGTACCTTCCCCGGACAGTCCCGCTCTGGAAACACCATATATTTT. Residues: CASSTFPGQSRSGNTIYF.

This clone was picked up one time. CDR3 DNA: TGTGCCAGCAGCAACAACCGGAGGGCAGGCAAAAACATTCAGTACTTC. As protein: CASSNNRRAGKNIQYF. The chain joins TRBV21-1 to TRBJ2-4; the table calls TRBD2, which could not be checked here. TRBV21-1 is a listed pseudogene. This CDR3 has 16 amino acids.

The V and J genes are TRBV15 and TRBJ2-3, with D possibly TRBD2 on 5 matching bases. The V gene lost 4 bases and the J gene lost 6 bases, with 5 bases spanning the gap. The germline V gene encodes CDR1 LNHNV and CDR2 YYDKDF (reference sequence). CDR3 size: 11 residues. The CDR3 sequence: CATSTGDTQYF. As DNA, the CDR3 is TGTGCCACCAGCACGGGGGATACGCAGTATTTT.

The chain recombines TRBV4-1 with TRBJ1-5; 7 bases fit TRBD1. CDR1 is MGHRA and CDR2 is YSYEKL in the germline V gene. The CDR3 sequence is 14 residues long. V was pared by 4 bases and J by 7 bases, with 7 bases of the junction left unmatched. The CDR3 DNA reads TGCGCCAGCAGCCCAGAAGGGGGCGCGCAGCCCCAGCATTTT. Translating it yields CASSPEGGAQPQHF.

The chain recombines TRBV7-9 with TRBJ1-4; TRBD1 might be the D (6 bases). Germline-derived CDR1 and CDR2 are SEHNR and FQNEAQ (reference sequence). The germline V and J ends were trimmed by 3 bases and 4 bases, with 15 bases remaining between them. The CDR3 covers 16 residues. The CDR3 region has the DNA TGTGCCAGCAGCTTGGGGGCATTACGTCTTAATGAAAAACTGTTTTTT. Residues: CASSLGALRLNEKLFF.

The chain has TRBV6-5 and TRBJ1-3; no clear D. The CDR3 covers 15 residues. V shed 2 bases and J shed 3 bases, with 11 bases lying between them. Looked up from germline, CDR1 is MNHEY and CDR2 is SVGAGI. This CDR3 reads CASSYDRSGGNTIYF. CDR3 DNA sequence: TGTGCCAGCAGTTACGATAGGTCGGGTGGAAACACCATATATTTT.

V usage is TRBV18 and J usage is TRBJ2-7; 10 bases map to TRBD1. This CDR3 spans 15 amino acids. J was trimmed by 6 bases and V by 2 bases; bases with no gene match: 7. Germline CDR1 is KGHSH and CDR2 is LQKENI. The CDR3 sequence: CASSPLGTGEIEQYF. The CDR3 DNA sequence: TGTGCCAGCTCACCATTAGGGACAGGGGAAATCGAGCAGTACTTC.

In DNA form, the CDR3 reads TGTGCCAGCAGCTTGCACCCACCGGAGAGGGGGAACGAAAAACTGTTTTTT. Its translation is CASSLHPPERGNEKLFF. The chain couples TRBV7-6 to TRBJ1-4, with a possible D match to TRBD1 (6 bases). This CDR3 contains 17 residues. Germline assignment: CDR1 SGHVS and CDR2 FNYEAQ. Trimming shortened V by 3 bases and J by 8 bases, and 22 bases separated the two germline ends.

This rearrangement joins TRBV4-2 to TRBJ2-3; D ambiguous. This CDR3 spans 13 amino acids. Germline lookup yields CDR1 LGHNA and CDR2 YNFKEQ. V gave up 6 bases and J gave up 5 bases, with 12 bases separating them. CDR3 sequence: CASSHDWLDTQYF. CDR3 in DNA: TGTGCCAGCAGTCACGACTGGCTAGATACGCAGTATTTT.

The CDR3 is CASSETVSNQPQHF. The CDR3 nucleotides are TGTGCCAGCAGTGAGACAGTTAGCAATCAGCCCCAGCATTTT. The chain has TRBV25-1 and TRBJ1-5; TRBD1 might be the D (5 bases). The V and J ends lost 3 bases and 0 bases respectively, with 6 bases between them. Germline CDR1 MGHDK, CDR2 SYGVNS. This CDR3 region has 14 residues.

V usage is TRBV6-2 or TRBV6-3 and J usage is TRBJ2-6; perhaps TRBD1 as D (5 bases). Germline-derived CDR1 and CDR2 are MNHEY and SVGEGT. V shed 5 bases and J shed 0 bases, with 11 bases lying between them. This CDR3 contains 16 residues. CDR3 bases: TGTGCCAGCAGTCTGACAGTTTCCTCTGGGGCCAACGTCCTGACTTTC. It yields the protein CASSLTVSSGANVLTF.

The chain employs TRBV29-1 and TRBJ2-7; D is perhaps TRBD1 (6 bases). V was pared by 7 bases and J by 5 bases, with 18 bases between. The CDR3 covers 13 residues. Germline loops: CDR1 SQVTM, CDR2 ANQGSEA. The CDR3 here is CSAKGQGWNEQYF. CDR3 coding DNA: TGCAGCGCCAAAGGGCAGGGGTGGAACGAGCAGTACTTC.

This clone was observed once. V usage is TRBV6-5 and J usage is TRBJ1-3; the match to TRBD1 covers 7 bases. The V gene's germline CDR1 is MNHEY and CDR2 SVGAGI. The trim removed 2 bases at V and 3 bases at J, leaving 4 bases unmatched. The CDR3 is 15 amino acids. The CDR3 coding sequence is TGTGCCAGCAGTTACACCCGGGACAGTGGAAACACCATATATTTT. Protein: CASSYTRDSGNTIYF.

This sequence joins TRBV20-1 and TRBJ2-3; 8 nucleotides match TRBD2. Germline V gives CDR1 DFQATT, CDR2 SNEGSKA (reference sequence). After removal of 6 bases from V and 0 bases from J, the junction contained 14 bases not matched to a gene. The CDR3 consists of 17 residues. CDR3: CSASRRGGLDSTDTQYF. CDR3 sequence (DNA): TGCAGTGCCAGTCGCCGGGGGGGACTAGATAGCACAGATACGCAGTATTTT.

CDR3 DNA: TGTGCCAGCAGCCCCGGGACCTACGAGCAGTACTTC. Encoded protein: CASSPGTYEQYF. V and J are TRBV2 and TRBJ2-7; D possibly corresponds to TRBD2 (5 bases). Germline V gene sequence: CDR1 SNHLY, CDR2 FYNNEI. The V end was cut by 6 bases, the J end by 2 bases, with 8 bases between. The CDR3 length is 12 residues. The whole variable domain, remainder taken from reference TRBV2 and TRBJ2-7, is EPEVTQTPSHQVTQMGQEVILRCVPISNHLYFYWYRQILGQKVEFLVSFYNNEISEKSEIFDDQFSVERPDGSNFTLKIRSTKLEDSAMYFCASSPGTYEQYFGPGTRLTVT.